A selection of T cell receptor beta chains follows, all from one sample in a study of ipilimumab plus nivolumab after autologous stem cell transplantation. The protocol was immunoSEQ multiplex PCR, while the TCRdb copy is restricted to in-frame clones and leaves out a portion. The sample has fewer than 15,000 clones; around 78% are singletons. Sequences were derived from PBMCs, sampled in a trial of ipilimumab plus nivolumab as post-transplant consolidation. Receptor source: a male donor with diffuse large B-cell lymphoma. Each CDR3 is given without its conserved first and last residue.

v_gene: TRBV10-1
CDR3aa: ASSESLGPYEQY

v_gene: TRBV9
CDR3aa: ASRSLANNEQF

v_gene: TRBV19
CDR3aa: ASSARQGAETQY

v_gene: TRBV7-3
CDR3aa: ASSRVSSDYEQY

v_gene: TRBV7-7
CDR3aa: ASSLFSKGNANYGYT

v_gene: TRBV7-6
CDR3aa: ASSLRSGDGNQPQH

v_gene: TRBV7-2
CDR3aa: ASSPVRLADTDTQY

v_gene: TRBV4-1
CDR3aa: ASSQPGTGSFREQF

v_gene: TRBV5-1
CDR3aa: ASSLDFSGANVLT

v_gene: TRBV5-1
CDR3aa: ASSLMGGDGNQPQH

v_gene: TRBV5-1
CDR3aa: ASSIRGYGYT

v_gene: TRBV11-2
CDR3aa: ASSLVPEGLGPYNEQF

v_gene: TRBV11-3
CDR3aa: ASSSAGGPGEQY

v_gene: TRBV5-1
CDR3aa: ASSLSTGVYGYT

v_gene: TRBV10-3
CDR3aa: AIRGSGNTIY

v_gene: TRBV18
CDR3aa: ASSPGTWGHGNTIY

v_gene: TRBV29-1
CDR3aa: SVEDLGGFIGKTQY

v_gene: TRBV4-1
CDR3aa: ASSPPGGELARNEQF

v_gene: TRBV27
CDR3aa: ASSLFLSGQTYEQY

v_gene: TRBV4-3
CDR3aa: ASSRSTTGWGETQY

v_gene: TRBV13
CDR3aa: ASSLGRGGGEQY

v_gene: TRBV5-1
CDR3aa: ASSLPGPTPSTDTQY

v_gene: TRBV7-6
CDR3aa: ASSLRTTASGNTIY

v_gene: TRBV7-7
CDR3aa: ASSRGPSYNEQF

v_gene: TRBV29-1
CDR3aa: SAQQGGQGNYGYT

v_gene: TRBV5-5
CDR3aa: ASSLVGGGSNQPQH

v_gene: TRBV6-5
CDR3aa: ASSSRETGELF

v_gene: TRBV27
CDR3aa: ASSSLDRDNQPQH

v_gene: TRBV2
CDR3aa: ASTSQAGAGNEQF

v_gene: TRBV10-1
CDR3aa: ASSLSGIQETQY

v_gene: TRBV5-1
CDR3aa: ASSRMENTEAF

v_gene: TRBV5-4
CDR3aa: ASSLRGTGNEQY

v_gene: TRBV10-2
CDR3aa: AIGSSGRSDTQY

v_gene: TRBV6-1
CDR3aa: ASSESVGRGRDNTEAF

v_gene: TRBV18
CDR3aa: ASSPPRQGAFGYT

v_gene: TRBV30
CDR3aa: AWREGGQGDYSPLH

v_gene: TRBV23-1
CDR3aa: ASSWRAGETGELF

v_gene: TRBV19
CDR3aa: ASTQFRTGLYSNQPQH

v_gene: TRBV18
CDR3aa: ASSPFGVGGAVGANVLT

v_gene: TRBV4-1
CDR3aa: ASSHLPEGAGVRNEQF

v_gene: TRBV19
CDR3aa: ASSIWDRGQGYT

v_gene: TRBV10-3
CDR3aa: ASSQEGGGSYEQY

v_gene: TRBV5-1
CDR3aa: ASSEWTATNEKLF

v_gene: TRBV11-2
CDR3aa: ASSPRNNEQF

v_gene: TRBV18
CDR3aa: ASSPQGQQNTEAF

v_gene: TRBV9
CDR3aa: ASSVAGTYNEQF

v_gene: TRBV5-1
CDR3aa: ASSWGQGDNSPLH

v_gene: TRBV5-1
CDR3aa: ASSWNPGQGAMSYEQY

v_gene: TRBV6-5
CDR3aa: ASSYSANQPQH

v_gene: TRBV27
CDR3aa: ASSRDSQKQY

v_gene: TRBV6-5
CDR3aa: ASTGTSGVREQF

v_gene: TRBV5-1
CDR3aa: ASGGQGRSGRMDEQF

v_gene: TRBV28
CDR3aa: ASSWGTGTQPQH

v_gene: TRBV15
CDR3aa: ATSRGTTGTLLGYGYT

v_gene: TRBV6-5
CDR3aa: ASRFQGGPYEQY

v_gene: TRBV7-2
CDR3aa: ASSLTGTGDFYGYT